The next 3 T cell receptor beta chains were all read from a single sample in a study of CD8+CD57+ T cells in acquired aplastic anemia. Genomic DNA, the template, was used for profiling of the TCR beta VDJ and CDR3. In TCRdb, the reads were re-called with MiXCR into one record per CDR3 protein. The data contain fewer than 200,000 distinct CDR3 sequences, approximately 40% of them singletons. What was sequenced was sorted CD4+, CD8+, or CD8+CD57+ T cells (not recorded which) from PBMCs. The origin of the receptors is a human donor in good health.

Notes on this clonotype: A much larger clone differs by one base, so this may be a read error. This chain connects TRBV9 to TRBJ2-2, with TRBD2 as a possible D gene (5 bases). The germline gives CDR1 SGDLS, CDR2 YYNGEE. The CDR3 runs to 15 residues. Trimming shortened V by 5 bases and J by 3 bases, and 14 bases separated the two germline ends. The CDR3 reads CASRRAGGDTGELFF. The CDR3 bases are TGTGCCAGCAGGAGGGCAGGCGGAGACACCGGGGAGCTGTTTTTT.

V is TRBV19 and J is TRBJ1-6, with 7 bases lining up with TRBD1. Germline CDR1 and CDR2: LNHDA and SQIVND (reference sequence). The J segment lost 2 bases and the V segment lost 5 bases, leaving 3 bases of the junction unmatched. The CDR3 is 15 residues long. The CDR3 DNA sequence: TGTGCCAGTAGTGACAGGGCCGCCTATAATTCACCCCTCCACTTT. Translated: CASSDRAAYNSPLHF.

This clonotype was counted only a few times. CDR3 DNA sequence: TGTGCCATCAGTGCTGGGATGGAAGCTTTCTTT. Translation: CAISAGMEAFF. The chain uses TRBV10-3 and TRBJ1-1, with no clear D. Germline V gene lookup returns CDR1 ENHRY and CDR2 SYGVKD. V lost 4 bases and J lost 8, with 8 bases in between. The CDR3 is 11 amino acids.